This TCR beta chain derives from a study of T cells in Graves' hyperthyroidism and ophthalmopathy (dated by TCRdb to about 2019). Regarding the study in general: Peripheral blood samples were taken at initial diagnosis, before any treatment was given. To identify TCR V-J signatures that set the groups apart, the researchers used a discovery cohort of more than 95 patients, made up of around 40 with Graves' ophthalmopathy and approximately 57 with stable Graves' hyperthyroidism. Prospective prediction of ophthalmopathy was tested in an independent validation cohort consisting of about 19 hyperthyroidism patients and more than 15 patients who later progressed to ophthalmopathy. The 75 to 100 discovery patients were divided at random into training and test sets in a 7:3 ratio. In over five Graves' hyperthyroidism patients, the study also compared T-cell repertoires from thyroid tissue with T-cell repertoires from blood. Once sampling was done, hyperthyroidism patients were given methimazole at a starting dose of 30 mg daily, whereas ophthalmopathy patients were given high-dose intravenous methylprednisolone. The paper reports TCR Vbeta CDR3 sequencing of about 140 peripheral blood samples: 43 ophthalmopathy, roughly 74 hyperthyroidism and around 17 progressor patients.

The TCR beta CDR3 regions were amplified from the RNA transcripts. A first-round RT-PCR of the TCR CDR3 used the HTBI primer set with the Qiagen OneStep RT-PCR kit. A second multiplex PCR round built the libraries, followed by size selection and purification. Sequencing of the libraries was done on an Illumina HiSeq2000 using paired-end 100 bp reads. The original methods were these. SOAPnuke was used to process the raw data, throwing out any read that contained adapters or uncalled bases, had a mean Phred below 15, or lacked an exact constant-primer or identifier match. COPE v1.2.5 was used to merge high-quality paired reads, and clonotypes were defined as unique nucleotide sequences. Clonotypes were aligned to IMGT TRBV, TRBD and TRBJ reference segments using MiTCR v1.1. The analysis included only V-J combinations with a frequency above 0.0001, which together covered around 99% of the repertoires. A TCS score was defined as the ratio between F50 (clonal expansion) and ExV (chaos), using BLOSUM62-based TCRdist between CDR3 peptides within each V-J. Welch's t-statistics and random forest reduced fewer than 600 V-J features to 10 to 15, which were used in a naive Bayes classifier (R e1071). The public reads were run again by TCRdb, first through fastp at Q25 and then through MiXCR, and only productive beta chains were kept. Each record represents a unique CDR3 protein, reported with the most common genes and DNA among its rows. The V and J calls and clone size are TCRdb's, not the authors'. The sample records fewer than 550,000 distinct CDR3 sequences, 15% to 19% of which are singletons. 14% of the sample lies in the top ten.

General findings and caveats noted by the study authors: Ophthalmopathy was separated from stable hyperthyroidism by a 13 V-J signature model, with around 88% sensitivity and just over 81% specificity obtained in cross-validation and 80%/75% obtained in testing. No statistical method was used to set the sample size in advance, and investigators knew the group allocation. In validation, the model predicted progression to ophthalmopathy a median of roughly six months before onset, with roughly 70% sensitivity and around 76% specificity. Blood samples also contained most of the expanded thyroid clonotypes (frequency above 0.001), which suggests that blood repertoires may reflect thyroid immune responses.

According to the germline V gene, CDR1 reads MDHEN and CDR2 reads SYDVKM. Compared with germline, V lacks 4 bases and J lacks 1 base; bases without a gene match: 6. The CDR3 covers 15 residues, taking in both the cysteine and the phenylalanine. Only the CDR3 DNA stays, 45 bases, in frame from base 1. This clonotype has ten or more counts. No cognate antigen has been identified for it. No base qualities exist here, and no much larger clone lies one base off it. A patient counted as having stable Graves' hyperthyroidism if no progression to ophthalmopathy occurred over 18 months of follow-up. Hyperthyroidism patients were newly diagnosed, had a disease duration of under 2 months, and were aged 18 to 65 years. The study excluded patients with uncontrolled infections, other autoimmune diseases, pregnancy or lactation. Diagnoses were based on clinical symptoms, serum thyroxine and TRAb, thyroid ultrasound and orbital computed tomography. PBMCs were separated from over 9 ml of fresh peripheral blood using Ficoll-Paque density gradient centrifugation. Total RNA was extracted with Trizol reagent, and quality was checked on an Agilent 2100 Bioanalyzer.

The chain links TRBV28 with TRBJ1-1, with 7 middle bases fitting TRBD1. This sequence was found in a woman aged 18 to 35 with Graves' hyperthyroidism. Sequenced input: blood. The nucleotides are TGTGCCAGCAGTTCAACAGGGGCTGGGAACACTGAAGCTTTCTTT. Translation gives CASSSTGAGNTEAFF.